This TCR beta chain is from a study of blood T cell repertoires in COVID-19. Study in general: The origin of the acute and convalescent COVID-19 samples was the United States, Italy and Spain. From T cells, B-cell-depleted T cells, or PBMCs came the material, which was cDNA or gDNA.

How the authors handled the data: Amplification from reference gene primers served as the basis for estimated nucleated cell counts. Data came from immunoSEQ multiplex PCR; TCRdb stores just in-frame clones and leaves some out. Clonal size and the V and J genes are those of that table, whereas D and trimming came from the DNA. This table holds roughly 190,000 clones, approximately 85% found once. This TCR was sampled from a woman aged 55-75 years with acute or convalescent COVID-19. The sequencing sample was made of peripheral blood.

CDR3: CASRETGGLYEQYF. The CDR3 DNA follows: TGTGCCAGCAGGGAGACAGGGGGCCTTTACGAGCAGTACTTC. V usage is TRBV28 and J usage is TRBJ2-7; 10 bases are shared with TRBD1. The CDR3 is 14 amino acids. V was pared by 6 bases and J by 4 bases, with 6 bases of the junction left unmatched. Germline CDR1 reads MDHEN; CDR2 reads SYDVKM.